This TCR beta chain came from a study of T cells in Graves' hyperthyroidism and ophthalmopathy. The source material, RNA transcripts, was used to amplify TCR beta CDR3 regions. Carried out on the TCR CDR3, a first-round RT-PCR used the HTBI primer set. TCRdb reanalysed the multiplex PCR reads using MiXCR and keeps one entry per CDR3 protein. The data show nearly 600,000 distinct CDR3 sequences, approximately 14% seen once. Trimming pared 2 bases from V and 1 base from J, leaving 15 bases between. CDR1 is SGHDN, CDR2 FVKESK, per germline. This CDR3 has 16 amino acids. This clonotype has only a few counts.

This chain uses TRBV14 with TRBJ2-7, with D possibly being TRBD1 or TRBD2 (5 bases each). The TCR originated in a woman under 30 with Graves' ophthalmopathy. Sequenced: blood. The CDR3 DNA sequence: TGTGCCAGCAGCCAATCCCGGGACCGACTATCCTACGAGCAGTACTTC. It translates to CASSQSRDRLSYEQYF.